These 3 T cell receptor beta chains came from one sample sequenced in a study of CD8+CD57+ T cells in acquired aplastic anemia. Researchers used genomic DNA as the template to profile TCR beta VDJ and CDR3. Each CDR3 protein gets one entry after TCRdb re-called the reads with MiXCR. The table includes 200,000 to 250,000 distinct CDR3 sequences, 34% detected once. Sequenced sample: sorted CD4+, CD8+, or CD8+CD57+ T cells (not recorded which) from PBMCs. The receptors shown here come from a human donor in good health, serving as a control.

CDR3 residues: CASGLEYSSYEQYF. CDR3 in DNA: TGTGCCAGCGGGTTAGAATACAGCTCCTACGAGCAGTACTTC. The chain carries TRBV6-1 and TRBJ2-7; D remains ambiguous. V was shortened by 8 bases and J by 0 bases, with 14 bases between the two germline ends. CDR1 is MNHNS, CDR2 SASEGT, per germline. This CDR3 contains 14 residues.

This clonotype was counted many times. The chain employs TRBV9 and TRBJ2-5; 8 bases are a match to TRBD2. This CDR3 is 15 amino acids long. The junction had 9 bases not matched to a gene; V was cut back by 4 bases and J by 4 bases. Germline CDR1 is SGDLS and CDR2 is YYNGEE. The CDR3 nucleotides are TGTGCCAGCAGCAATCCGGGACTAGTACCAGAGACCCAGTACTTC. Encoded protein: CASSNPGLVPETQYF.

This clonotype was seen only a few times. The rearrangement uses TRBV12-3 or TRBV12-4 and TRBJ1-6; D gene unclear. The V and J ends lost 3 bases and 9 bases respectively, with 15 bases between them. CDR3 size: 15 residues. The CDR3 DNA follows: TGTGCCAGCAGTTTCGAGCCGGGAGAGGTTTCACCCCTCCACTTT. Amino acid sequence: CASSFEPGEVSPLHF.